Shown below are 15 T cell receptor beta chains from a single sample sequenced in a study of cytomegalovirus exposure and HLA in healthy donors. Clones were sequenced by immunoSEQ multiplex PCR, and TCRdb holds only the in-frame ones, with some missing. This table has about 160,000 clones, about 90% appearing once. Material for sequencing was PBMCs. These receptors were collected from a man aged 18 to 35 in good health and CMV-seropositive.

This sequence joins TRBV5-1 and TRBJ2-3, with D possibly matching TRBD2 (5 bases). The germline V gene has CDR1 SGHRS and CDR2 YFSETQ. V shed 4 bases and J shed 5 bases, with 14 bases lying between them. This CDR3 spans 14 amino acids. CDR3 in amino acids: CASSESTSGDTQYF. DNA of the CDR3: TGCGCCAGCAGCGAATCGACGAGCGGAGATACGCAGTATTTT.

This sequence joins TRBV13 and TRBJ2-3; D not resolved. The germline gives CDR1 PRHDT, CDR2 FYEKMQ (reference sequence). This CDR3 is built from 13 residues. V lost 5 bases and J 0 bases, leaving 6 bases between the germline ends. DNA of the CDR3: TGTGCCAGCAGCGCGCCTAGCACAGATACGCAGTATTTT. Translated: CASSAPSTDTQYF. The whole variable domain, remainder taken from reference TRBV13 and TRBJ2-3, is AAGVIQSPRHLIKEKRETATLKCYPIPRHDTVYWYQQGPGQDPQFLISFYEKMQSDKGSIPDRFSAQQFSDYHSELNMSSLELGDSALYFCASSAPSTDTQYFGPGTRLTVL.

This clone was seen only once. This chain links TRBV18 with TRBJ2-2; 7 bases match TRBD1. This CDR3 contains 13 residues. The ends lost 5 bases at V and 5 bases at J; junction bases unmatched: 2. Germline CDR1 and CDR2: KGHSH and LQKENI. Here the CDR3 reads CASSSTGTGELFF. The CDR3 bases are TGTGCCAGCTCATCGACAGGGACCGGGGAGCTGTTTTTT.

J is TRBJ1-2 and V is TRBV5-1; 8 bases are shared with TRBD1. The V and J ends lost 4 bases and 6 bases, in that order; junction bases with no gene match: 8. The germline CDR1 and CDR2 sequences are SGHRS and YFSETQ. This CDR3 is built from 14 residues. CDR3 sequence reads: CASSPLDRAHGYTF. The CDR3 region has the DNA TGCGCCAGCAGCCCTTTGGACAGGGCGCATGGCTACACCTTC.

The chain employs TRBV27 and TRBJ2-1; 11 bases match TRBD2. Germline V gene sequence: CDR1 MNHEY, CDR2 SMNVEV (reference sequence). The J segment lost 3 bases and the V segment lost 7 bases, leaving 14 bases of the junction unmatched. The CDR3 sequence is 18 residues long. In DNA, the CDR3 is TGTGCCAGCAAGGCTGGGACTAGCGGCTACTTTGGCTACAATGAGCAGTTCTTC. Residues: CASKAGTSGYFGYNEQFF.

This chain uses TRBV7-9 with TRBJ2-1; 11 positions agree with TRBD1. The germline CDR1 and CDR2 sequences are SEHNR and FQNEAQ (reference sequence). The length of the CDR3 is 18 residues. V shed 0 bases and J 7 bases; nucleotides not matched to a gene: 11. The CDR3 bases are TGTGCCAGCAGCTTAGCAAGGTCGGGACAGGGGGGTCTAAATGAGCAGTTCTTC. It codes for CASSLARSGQGGLNEQFF.

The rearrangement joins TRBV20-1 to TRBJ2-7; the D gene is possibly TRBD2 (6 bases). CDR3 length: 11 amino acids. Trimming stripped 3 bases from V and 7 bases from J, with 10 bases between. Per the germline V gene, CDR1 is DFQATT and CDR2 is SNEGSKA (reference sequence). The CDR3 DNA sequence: TGCAGTGCTAGGGGGGGAGAAGAGCAGTACTTC. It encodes CSARGGEEQYF.

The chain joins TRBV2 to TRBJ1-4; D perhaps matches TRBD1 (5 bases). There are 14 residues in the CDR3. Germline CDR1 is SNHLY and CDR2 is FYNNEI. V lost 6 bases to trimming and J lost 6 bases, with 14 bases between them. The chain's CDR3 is CASRVWQGDEKLFF. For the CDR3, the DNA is TGTGCCAGCAGAGTTTGGCAGGGTGATGAAAAACTGTTTTTT.

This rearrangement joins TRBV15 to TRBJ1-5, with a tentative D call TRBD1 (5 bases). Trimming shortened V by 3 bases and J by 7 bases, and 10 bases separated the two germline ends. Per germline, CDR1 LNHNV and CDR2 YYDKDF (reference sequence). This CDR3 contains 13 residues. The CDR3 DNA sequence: TGTGCCACCAGCAGCTCAGGGCGACAGCCCCAGCATTTT. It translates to CATSSSGRQPQHF.

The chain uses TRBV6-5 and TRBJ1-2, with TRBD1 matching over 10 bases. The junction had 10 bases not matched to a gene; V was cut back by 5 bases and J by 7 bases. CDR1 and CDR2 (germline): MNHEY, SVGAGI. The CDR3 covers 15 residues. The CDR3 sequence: CASSNRQGARGGYTF. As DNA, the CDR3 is TGTGCCAGCAGTAACCGACAGGGGGCGAGAGGTGGCTACACCTTC.

In nucleotides, the CDR3 is TGTGCCAGCATCGAAACGGGACAGGGTGGCTACACCTTC. It is translated as CASIETGQGGYTF. This chain connects TRBV6-1 to TRBJ1-2, with TRBD1 identical over 9 bases. CDR1 and CDR2 from the germline V gene are MNHNS and SASEGT. The V gene end was trimmed by 7 bases and the J gene end by 7 bases; junction bases not matched to a gene: 7. The CDR3 runs to 13 residues.

The chain's CDR3 is CASSQKPRDRGWNNEKLFF. In DNA form, the CDR3 reads TGCGCCAGCAGCCAGAAACCTCGCGACAGGGGGTGGAATAATGAAAAACTGTTTTTT. This chain joins TRBV4-1 and TRBJ1-4, with 9 bases identical to TRBD1. Germline values: CDR1 MGHRA, CDR2 YSYEKL. This CDR3 has 19 residues. V dropped 3 bases and J dropped 4; count of bases not matched to a gene: 15.

This CDR3 reads CASSLRGRAEAFF. The CDR3 nucleotides are TGTGCCAGCAGCTTAAGGGGGAGGGCTGAAGCTTTCTTT. The chain is built from TRBV13 and TRBJ1-1, with a tentative D call TRBD1 (6 bases). The length of the CDR3 is 13 residues. Germline CDR1 PRHDT, CDR2 FYEKMQ (reference sequence). The V end lost 2 bases, the J end lost 6 bases, and 10 bases lay between the germline ends.

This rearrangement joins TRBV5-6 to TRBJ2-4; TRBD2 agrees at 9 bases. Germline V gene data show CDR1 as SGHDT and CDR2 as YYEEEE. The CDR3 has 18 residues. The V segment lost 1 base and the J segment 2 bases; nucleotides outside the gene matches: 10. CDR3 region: CASSLLAGEGVTKNIQYF. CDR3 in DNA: TGTGCCAGCAGCTTGTTAGCGGGAGAGGGGGTAACCAAAAACATTCAGTACTTC.

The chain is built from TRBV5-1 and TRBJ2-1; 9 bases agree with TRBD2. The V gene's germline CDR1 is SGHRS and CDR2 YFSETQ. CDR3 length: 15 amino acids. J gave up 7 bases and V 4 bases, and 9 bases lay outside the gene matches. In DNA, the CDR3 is TGCGCCAGCAGCCCAACGGCTAGCGGGACAAATGAGCAGTTCTTC. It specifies CASSPTASGTNEQFF.